This entry concerns a single TCR beta chain. The PCR used 60 Vbeta and 13 Jbeta primers. Libraries were prepared by immunoSEQ multiplex PCR; TCRdb keeps only in-frame clonotypes and omits some of them. The sample contains about 150,000 clones, more than 65% of which appear only once. The CDR3 extends over 16 amino acids. V gave up 2 bases and J gave up 5 bases; unmatched junction bases: 10. Germline loops: CDR1 KGHSH, CDR2 LQKENI. This sample was taken from a study of cytomegalovirus exposure and HLA in healthy donors. Input material: PBMCs. The receptor comes from a man in his thirties or forties in good health and CMV-seropositive. The chain has TRBV18 and TRBJ2-7; TRBD1 matches at 9 bases. This chain's CDR3 is CASSPLYGTGRDEQYF. In DNA form, the CDR3 reads TGTGCCAGCTCACCATTGTACGGGACAGGGAGGGACGAGCAGTACTTC.